This TCR beta chain was obtained from a study of identical twins. The CDR3 covers 17 residues. The germline gives CDR1 SGHAT, CDR2 FQNNGV. The V segment lost 5 bases and the J segment 5 bases; nucleotides outside the gene matches: 15. Study-wide results and caveats: For monozygotic twins, models underestimated out-of-frame TCR alpha sharing. For zero-insertion analyses, partial confounding could come from invariant MAIT and iNKT cells.

As regards this clonotype: Its antigen is currently unknown.

One entry per CDR3 protein results from TCRdb running MiXCR on the 5' RACE reads. The sample includes fewer than 350,000 distinct CDR3 sequences, approximately 8% seen only once; the top ten take approximately 2.1%. This sample also belongs to another study, concerning yellow fever vaccine responses in identical twins.

The V call is TRBV11-2, the J call TRBJ2-5; 9 bases align to TRBD2. Sequencing used memory (CD45RO+) T cells sorted from blood. The receptor's source is a woman younger than 35 in good health. CDR3 protein: CASSPPASGAYGETQYF. The CDR3 DNA reads as TGTGCCAGCAGCCCCCCGGCTAGCGGGGCCTACGGGGAGACCCAGTACTTC. Complete variable domain (other parts from reference TRBV11-2 and TRBJ2-5): EAGVAQSPRYKIIEKRQSVAFWCNPISGHATLYWYQQILGQGPKLLIQFQNNGVVDDSQLPKDRFSAERLKGVDSTLKIQPAKLEDSAVYLCASSPPASGAYGETQYFGPGTRLLVL.